This TCR beta chain was documented in a study of CD8+CD57+ T cells in acquired aplastic anemia (dated by TCRdb to 2016 to 2019). Background on the whole study: A mean of roughly 2.9 ug of DNA, ranging from about 0.19 to 27.4 ug, was extracted from sorted CD4+ and CD8+ cells. A CD8+CD57+ expansion meant a frequency higher than the mean frequency seen in healthy subjects.

TCR beta VDJ combination and CDR3 sequence profiling used genomic DNA as the template. An Illumina HiSeq 2000 was the platform used for TCR repertoire sequencing. As for the authors' bioinformatics: Repertoire assessment relied on Simpson's diversity index, CDR3 size and DJ length profiles, and TRBV/TRBJ rearrangement plots. The most abundant DNA sequence in the deep sequencing data was defined as the immunodominant clone. CDR3 amino acid sequences were checked for sharing across subjects and were also compared against the VDJdb database and published repertoires. In-frame beta chains were kept once TCRdb had trimmed the public reads at Q25 with fastp and called clones with MiXCR. For every CDR3 protein sequence, its rows merge into one entry that carries the most common genes and DNA. TCRdb's processing, not the authors' own work, is the source of the V and J calls. The sample table holds some 200,000 distinct CDR3 sequences, of which approximately 48% were seen once. 1.8% of the sample goes to the ten largest clones.

The investigation overall reported the following: About 30 CD8+ CDR3 sequences were found in both patients and controls but appeared to be highly expressed in patients and within the immunodominant clones of the patients. Patients and healthy controls showed no significant difference in CD8+ Simpson's diversity (P=0.060).

Between the V and J ends, shortened by 7 bases and 5 bases respectively, the junction contains 6 bases. Via the germline V gene, CDR1 is MDHEN and CDR2 SYDVKM. Measured from the cysteine to the phenylalanine, the CDR3 is 12 residues long. Only CDR3 DNA remains: 36 bases, in frame from the first base. The patients picked for sequencing were ones in whom flow cytometry had shown an expansion of CD8+CD57+ cells. Every patient had a diagnosis of severe acquired aplastic anemia based on International Study of Aplastic Anemia and Agranulocytosis and Camitta criteria. At the time blood was sampled, none of the patients had received any therapy. In this study, sorted CD4+ and CD8+ T cells from the blood of healthy subjects and of severe aplastic anemia patients had their TCR repertoires deep-sequenced. Patients were enrolled in the USA under clinicaltrials.gov protocols 00001620, 01623167, 00001397, 00071045, 00081523 and 00961064. Ficoll-Paque density gradient centrifugation was used to isolate peripheral blood mononuclear cells. Before DNA was extracted, CD4+ and CD8+ T cells were sorted using either FACS or magnetic beads.

This clonotype was detected ten times or more. Its antigen is unknown. Base qualities are not provided; no much larger clone lies one nucleotide away. The origin of this receptor is a human donor with aplastic anemia. The rearrangement combines TRBV28 with TRBJ1-6; the D gene assignment is ambiguous. Sequencing input: sorted CD4+, CD8+, or CD8+CD57+ T cells (not recorded which) from PBMCs. The encoded CDR3 is CASTEDNSPLHF. Here is the DNA: TGTGCCAGCACGGAAGATAATTCACCCCTCCACTTT.